This entry concerns a single TCR beta chain. Every immunoSEQ plate was one replicate of a subset's evenly spread DNA. Authors' methods: In the immunoSEQ data, sequences were junction-only and lacked quality scores, so filtering differed. Profiling relied on immunoSEQ multiplex PCR, and the TCRdb table lists in-frame clones only, not all of them. V, J and clone size were drawn from that table, and D and trimming were deduced from the DNA. The data contain 450,000 or so clones, 77% of them singletons. The sample is drawn from a study of shared clonotypes between healthy human individuals. V dropped 0 bases and J dropped 4; count of bases not matched to a gene: 3. This CDR3 has 15 residues. CDR1 SGHRS and CDR2 YFSETQ come from the germline V gene. Recent acute infections and vaccinations were absent in the healthy HIV-negative adult donors. Unsorted samples drew genomic DNA from tens of millions of PBMCs.

V and J are TRBV5-1 and TRBJ2-3, with 9 bases identical to TRBD1. The sequence came from a woman in her thirties or forties in good health. Some clones in this sample may be carry-over from other donors' samples. The sample was PBMCs. CDR3: CASSLEDRGSDTQYF. The CDR3 DNA follows: TGCGCCAGCAGCTTGGAGGACAGGGGTTCAGATACGCAGTATTTT.